These T cell receptor beta chains were read from a single sample in a study of T cell repertoires in cytomegalovirus infection. From the reads, TCRdb called clonotypes with MiXCR, one entry per CDR3 protein. The data show hundreds of thousands of distinct CDR3 sequences, around 35% seen once. Their cognate antigens are unknown. Material: cultured PBMCs, obtained from culture after CMV antigen stimulation. These receptors were collected from a human donor in good health (CMV status not recorded). Some clones in this sample may be carry-over from other donors' samples. Both conserved end residues are part of each CDR3. The D gene is left open where the match is weak. Not all rows give a size; the values are once, few, many and, for expanded clones, a class.

>16|NA|NA|TRBV4-3|TRBJ2-3
CASSQDPGGSADTQYF
TGCGCCAGCAGCCAAGACCCAGGGGGGTCGGCAGATACGCAGTATTTT
>13|NA|NA|TRBV4-2|TRBJ1-4
CASRKGSDEKLFF
TGTGCCAGTCGGAAGGGATCGGATGAAAAACTGTTTTTT
>12|many|NA|TRBV7-2|TRBJ2-7
CASQPVGYEQYF
TGTGCCAGCCAGCCCGTAGGCTACGAGCAGTACTTC
>15|few|NA|TRBV10-2|TRBJ1-3
CASSEGAEAGNTIYF
TGCGCCAGCAGTGAAGGGGCAGAAGCTGGAAACACCATATATTTT
>13|NA|TRBD1|TRBV7-2|TRBJ1-1
CASSTTGGLEAFF
TGTGCCAGCAGCACAACAGGGGGCCTTGAAGCTTTCTTT
>15|NA|TRBD2|TRBV7-9|TRBJ2-7
CAAELAGKSSYEQYF
TGTGCCGCGGAACTAGCGGGGAAAAGCTCCTACGAGCAGTACTTC
>15|NA|NA|TRBV6-6|TRBJ1-6
CASSYGVNSNSPLHF
TGTGCCAGCAGTTACGGGGTCAATAGTAATTCACCCCTCCACTTT
>16|NA|NA|TRBV28|TRBJ2-6
CASSPALGAGANVLTF
TGTGCCAGCAGCCCCGCGCTGGGGGCTGGGGCCAACGTCCTGACTTTC
>14|NA|NA|TRBV7-2|TRBJ1-4
CASSLGDSGEKLFF
TGTGCCAGCAGCTTAGGGGATTCCGGTGAAAAACTGTTTTTT
>15|many|NA|TRBV7-2|TRBJ2-7
CASSPRTDLSYEQYF
TGTGCCAGCAGCCCCCGGACAGACTTATCCTACGAGCAGTACTTC
>16|few|NA|TRBV19|TRBJ1-5
CASSITAGYSNQPQHF
TGTGCCAGTAGTATTACGGCAGGGTATAGCAATCAGCCCCAGCATTTT
>15|NA|NA|TRBV28|TRBJ2-7
CASSVLRGSSYEQYF
TGTGCCAGCTCCGTTCTGAGGGGTAGCTCCTACGAGCAGTACTTC
>16|NA|NA|TRBV7-2|TRBJ2-5
CASSLGYQRRQETQYF
TGTGCCAGCAGCTTAGGGTACCAGCGGCGCCAAGAGACCCAGTACTTC
>16|NA|NA|TRBV18|TRBJ2-3
CASSQTSPTPTDTQYF
TGTGCCAGCTCGCAGACTAGTCCCACGCCCACAGATACGCAGTATTTT
>14|many|NA|TRBV7-8|TRBJ2-5
CASSHRLKRETQYF
TGTGCCAGCAGCCACAGGCTGAAGAGGGAGACCCAGTACTTC
>14|NA|NA|TRBV4-1|TRBJ1-5
CASSQGGLDQPQHF
TGCGCCAGCAGCCAAGGGGGTCTTGATCAGCCCCAGCATTTT
>16|NA|NA|TRBV27|TRBJ2-6
CASSYVGGTGANVTTF
TGTGCCAGCAGTTACGTTGGAGGGACCGGGGCCAACGTCACGACTTTC
>15|NA|NA|TRBV19|TRBJ1-1
CASTPPGRVNTEAFF
TGTGCCAGTACCCCCCCGGGGCGGGTGAACACTGAAGCTTTCTTT
>14|few|NA|TRBV10-3|TRBJ2-1
CAISEGQSYNEQFF
TGTGCCATCAGTGAGGGGCAGAGCTACAATGAGCAGTTCTTC
>13|NA|NA|TRBV6-5|TRBJ2-5
CASSRWSEGTQYF
TGTGCCAGCAGTCGATGGTCGGAGGGGACCCAGTACTTC
>16|NA|NA|TRBV7-8|TRBJ1-1
CASSSWVLGPVTEAFF
TGTGCCAGCAGCTCCTGGGTATTGGGACCAGTGACTGAAGCTTTCTTT
>16|NA|TRBD2|TRBV20-1|TRBJ2-1
CSARAWGGGSYNEQFF
TGCAGTGCTAGGGCCTGGGGGGGAGGCTCCTACAATGAGCAGTTCTTC
>16|few|TRBD1|TRBV6-6|TRBJ1-5
CASSYTGQAGNQPQHF
TGTGCCAGCAGTTACACGGGACAGGCGGGCAATCAGCCCCAGCATTTT
>14|NA|NA|TRBV6-1|TRBJ1-4
CASIARDVGEKLFF
TGTGCCAGTATTGCCCGGGACGTCGGTGAAAAACTGTTTTTT
>16|NA|TRBD2|TRBV7-6|TRBJ2-1
CASSGAGGSSYNEQFF
TGTGCCAGCAGCGGGGCGGGGGGGAGCTCCTACAATGAGCAGTTCTTC
>14|many|NA|TRBV7-2|TRBJ2-7
CASSSSVTPDEQYF
TGTGCCAGCAGCTCTAGCGTCACCCCGGACGAGCAGTACTTC
>13|few|NA|TRBV7-6|TRBJ1-4
CASSNRDNEKLFF
TGTGCCAGCAGCAACCGGGACAATGAAAAACTGTTTTTT
>12|NA|NA|TRBV7-9|TRBJ2-7
CASSLTSSEQYF
TGTGCCAGCAGCTTAACGTCATCCGAGCAGTACTTC
>13|NA|NA|TRBV12-3/TRBV12-4|TRBJ2-3
CATMLAWADTQYF
TGTGCCACCATGCTAGCGTGGGCAGATACGCAGTATTTT
>14|NA|NA|TRBV19|TRBJ2-1
CASSIDQSRNEQFF
TGTGCCAGTAGTATAGACCAGTCACGCAATGAGCAGTTCTTC
>14|NA|NA|TRBV5-1|TRBJ2-5
CASSSTRGWETQYF
TGCGCCAGCAGCTCGACTAGAGGTTGGGAGACCCAGTACTTC
>14|NA|NA|TRBV6-1|TRBJ2-1
CAGSYGPGFNEQFF
TGTGCCGGCAGTTACGGCCCCGGGTTTAATGAGCAGTTCTTC